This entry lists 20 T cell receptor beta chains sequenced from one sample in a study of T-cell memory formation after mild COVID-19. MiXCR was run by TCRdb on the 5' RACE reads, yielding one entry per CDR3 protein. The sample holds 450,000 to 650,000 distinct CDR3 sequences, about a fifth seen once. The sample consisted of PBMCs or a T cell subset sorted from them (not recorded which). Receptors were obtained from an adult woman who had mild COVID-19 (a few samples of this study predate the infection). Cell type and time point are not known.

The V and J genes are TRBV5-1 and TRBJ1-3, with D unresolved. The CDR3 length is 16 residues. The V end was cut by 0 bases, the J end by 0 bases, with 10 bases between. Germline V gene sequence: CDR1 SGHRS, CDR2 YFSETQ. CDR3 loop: CASSLDPANSGNTIYF. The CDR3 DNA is TGCGCCAGCAGCTTGGATCCGGCGAACTCTGGAAACACCATATATTTT.

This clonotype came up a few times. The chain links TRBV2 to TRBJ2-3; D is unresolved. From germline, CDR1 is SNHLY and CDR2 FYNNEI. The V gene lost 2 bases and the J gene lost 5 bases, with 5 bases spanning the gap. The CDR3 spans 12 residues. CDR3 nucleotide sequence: TGTGCCAGCAGTGAACTCGAAGATACGCAGTATTTT. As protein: CASSELEDTQYF.

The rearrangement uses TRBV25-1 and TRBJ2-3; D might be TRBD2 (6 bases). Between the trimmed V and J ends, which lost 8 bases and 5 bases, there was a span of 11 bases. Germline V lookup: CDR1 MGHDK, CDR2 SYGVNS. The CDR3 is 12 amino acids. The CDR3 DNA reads TGTGCCAGCGGTCTGGGGGGAGATACGCAGTATTTT. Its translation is CASGLGGDTQYF.

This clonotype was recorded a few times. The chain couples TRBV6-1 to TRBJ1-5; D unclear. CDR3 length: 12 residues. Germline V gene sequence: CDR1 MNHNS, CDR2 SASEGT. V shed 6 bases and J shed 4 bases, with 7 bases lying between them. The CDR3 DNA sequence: TGTGCCAGCAGCGCGGAAAATCAGCCCCAGCATTTT. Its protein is CASSAENQPQHF.

The CDR3 DNA sequence: TGTGCCTGGAAATCCCCGGACGGACTCAAAGCTTTCTTT. Translating gives CAWKSPDGLKAFF. The V gene is TRBV30, the J gene TRBJ1-1, with unresolved D. Germline CDR1 is GTSNPN and CDR2 is SVGIG (reference sequence). Trimming cost V 4 bases and J 9 bases, with 18 bases left between them. The CDR3 sequence is 13 residues long.

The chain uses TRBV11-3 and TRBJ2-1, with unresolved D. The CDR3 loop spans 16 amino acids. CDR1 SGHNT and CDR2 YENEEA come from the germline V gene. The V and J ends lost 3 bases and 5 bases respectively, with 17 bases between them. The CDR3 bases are TGTGCCAGCAGCTTCTTAGGGCTTGACGAAAACAATGAGCAGTTCTTC. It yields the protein CASSFLGLDENNEQFF. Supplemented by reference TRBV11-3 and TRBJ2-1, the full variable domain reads EAGVVQSPRYKIIEKKQPVAFWCNPISGHNTLYWYLQNLGQGPELLIRYENEEAVDDSQLPKDRFSAERLKGVDSTLKIQPAELGDSAVYLCASSFLGLDENNEQFFGPGTRLTVL.

The CDR3 reads CASSIKRGGLGVFQETQYF. Written as DNA, the CDR3 is TGTGCCAGCAGCATTAAGCGGGGGGGCCTGGGGGTCTTCCAAGAGACCCAGTACTTC. V is TRBV7-6 and J is TRBJ2-5; 10 bases line up with TRBD2. This CDR3 is 19 amino acids long. The germline V gene encodes CDR1 SGHVS and CDR2 FNYEAQ. V lost 5 bases to trimming and J lost 1 base; unmatched junction nucleotides: 16. Complete variable domain (other parts from reference TRBV7-6 and TRBJ2-5): GAGVSQSPRYKVTKRGQDVALRCDPISGHVSLYWYRQALGQGPEFLTYFNYEAQQDKSGLPNDRFSAERPEGSISTLTIQRTEQRDSAMYRCASSIKRGGLGVFQETQYFGPGTRLLVL.

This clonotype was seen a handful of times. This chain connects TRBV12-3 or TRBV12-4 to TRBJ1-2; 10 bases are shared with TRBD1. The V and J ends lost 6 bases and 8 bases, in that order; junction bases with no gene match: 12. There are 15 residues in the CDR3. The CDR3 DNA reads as TGTGCCAGCAGAAACCCCGGGACAGGGGCAGTGGGCTACACCTTC. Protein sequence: CASRNPGTGAVGYTF.

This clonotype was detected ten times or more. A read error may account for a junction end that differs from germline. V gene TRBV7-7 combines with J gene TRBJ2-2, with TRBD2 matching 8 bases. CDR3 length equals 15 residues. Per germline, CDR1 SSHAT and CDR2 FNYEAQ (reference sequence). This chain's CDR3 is CASSLAGTNTGELFF. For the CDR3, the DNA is TGTGCTAGCAGCTTAGCGGGGACCAACACCGGGGAGCTGTTTTTT.

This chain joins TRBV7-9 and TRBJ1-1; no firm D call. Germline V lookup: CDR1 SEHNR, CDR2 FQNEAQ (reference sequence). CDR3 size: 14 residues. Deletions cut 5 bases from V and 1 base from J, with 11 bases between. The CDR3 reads CASSTGLGNTEAFF. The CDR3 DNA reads TGTGCCAGCAGCACGGGCCTCGGGAACACTGAAGCTTTCTTT.

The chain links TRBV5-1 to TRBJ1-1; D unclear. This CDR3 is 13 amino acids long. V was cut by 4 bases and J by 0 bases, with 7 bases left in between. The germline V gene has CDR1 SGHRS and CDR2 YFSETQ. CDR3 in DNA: TGCGCCAGCAGCGAGTCTATGAACACTGAAGCTTTCTTT. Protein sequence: CASSESMNTEAFF.

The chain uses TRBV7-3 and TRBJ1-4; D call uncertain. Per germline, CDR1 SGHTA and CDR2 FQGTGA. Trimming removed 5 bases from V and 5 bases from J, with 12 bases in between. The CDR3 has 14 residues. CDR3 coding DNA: TGTGCCAGCAGCCCTGGCGGAGGAAATGAAAAACTGTTTTTT. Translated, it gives CASSPGGGNEKLFF.

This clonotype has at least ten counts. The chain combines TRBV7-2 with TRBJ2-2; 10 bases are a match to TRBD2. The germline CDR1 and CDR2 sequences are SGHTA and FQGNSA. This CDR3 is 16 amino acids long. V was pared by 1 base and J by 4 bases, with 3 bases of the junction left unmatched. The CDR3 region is CASSLVAGGTTGELFF. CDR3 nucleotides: TGTGCCAGCAGCTTAGTAGCGGGAGGCACCACCGGGGAGCTGTTTTTT.

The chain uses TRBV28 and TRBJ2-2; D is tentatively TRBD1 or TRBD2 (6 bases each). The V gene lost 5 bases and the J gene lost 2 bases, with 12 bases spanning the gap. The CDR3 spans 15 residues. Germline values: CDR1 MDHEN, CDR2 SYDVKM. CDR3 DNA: TGTGCCAGCAGTCCCGCGGGACATAACACCGGGGAGCTGTTTTTT. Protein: CASSPAGHNTGELFF.

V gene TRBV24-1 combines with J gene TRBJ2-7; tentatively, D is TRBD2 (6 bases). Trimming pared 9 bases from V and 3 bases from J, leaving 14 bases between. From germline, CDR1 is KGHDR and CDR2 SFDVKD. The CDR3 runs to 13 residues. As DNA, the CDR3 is TGTGCCACCGCGGGGCCCCCTATCTACGAGCAGTACTTC. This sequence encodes CATAGPPIYEQYF.

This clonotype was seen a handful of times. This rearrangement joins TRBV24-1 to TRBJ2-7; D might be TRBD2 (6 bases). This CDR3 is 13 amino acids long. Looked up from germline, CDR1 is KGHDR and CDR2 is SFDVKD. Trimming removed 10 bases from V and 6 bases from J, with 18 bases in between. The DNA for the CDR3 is TGTGCCACGACTAGTTCCCAGGCGGGCGAGCAGTACTTC. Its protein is CATTSSQAGEQYF.

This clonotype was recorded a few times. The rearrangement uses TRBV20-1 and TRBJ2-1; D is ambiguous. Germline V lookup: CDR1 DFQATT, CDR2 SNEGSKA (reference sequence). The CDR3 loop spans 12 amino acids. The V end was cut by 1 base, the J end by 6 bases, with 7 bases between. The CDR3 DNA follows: TGCAGTGCTAGAGGCTTCCTCAATGAGCAGTTCTTC. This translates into CSARGFLNEQFF.

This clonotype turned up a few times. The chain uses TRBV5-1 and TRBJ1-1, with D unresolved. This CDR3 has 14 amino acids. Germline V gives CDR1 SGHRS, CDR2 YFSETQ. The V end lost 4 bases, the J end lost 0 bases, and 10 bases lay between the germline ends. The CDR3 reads CASSPEALNTEAFF. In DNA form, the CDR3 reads TGCGCCAGCAGCCCGGAGGCCTTGAACACTGAAGCTTTCTTT.

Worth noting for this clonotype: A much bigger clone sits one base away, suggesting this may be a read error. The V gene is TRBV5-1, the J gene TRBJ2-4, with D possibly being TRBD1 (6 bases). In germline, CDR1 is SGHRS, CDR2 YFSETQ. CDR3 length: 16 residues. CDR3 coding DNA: TGCGCCATCAGCTTGGACCCACAGGGCTCGTCAAACATTCAGTACTTC. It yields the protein CAISLDPQGSSNIQYF. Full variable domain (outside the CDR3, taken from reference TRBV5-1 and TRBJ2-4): KAGVTQTPRYLIKTRGQQVTLSCSPISGHRSVSWYQQTPGQGLQFLFEYFSETQRNKGNFPGRFSGRQFSNSRSEMNVSTLELGDSALYLCAISLDPQGSSNIQYFGAGTRLSVL.

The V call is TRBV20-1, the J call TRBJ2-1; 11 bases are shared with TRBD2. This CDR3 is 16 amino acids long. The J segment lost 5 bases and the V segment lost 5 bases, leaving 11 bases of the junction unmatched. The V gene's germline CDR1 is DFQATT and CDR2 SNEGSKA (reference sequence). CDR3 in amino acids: CSARRRGLAVNNEQFF. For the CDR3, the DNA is TGCAGTGCTCGCCGAAGGGGACTAGCGGTTAACAATGAGCAGTTCTTC.